Presented here are 29 T cell receptor beta chains from one specimen sequenced in a study of blood T cells in healthy people across ages. A second PCR, run for roughly 7 to 11 cycles, used a sample-barcoded 5' primer plus a J-beta primer mix. A single record per CDR3 protein comes from TCRdb applying MiXCR to the 5' RACE reads. The sample contains under 950,000 distinct CDR3 sequences, roughly 20% of which appear only once. Sequencing used blood. The receptors were sampled from a man between 65 and 79 years old in good health.

In this sample, this clonotype turned up a few times. The V gene is TRBV28, the J gene TRBJ1-2; D may be TRBD1 (5 bases). This CDR3 has 15 residues. Germline V gives CDR1 MDHEN, CDR2 SYDVKM. V was shortened by 5 bases and J by 4 bases, with 17 bases between the two germline ends. CDR3 protein: CASSPLQDGTYGYTF. As DNA, the CDR3 is TGTGCCAGCAGTCCATTACAAGACGGGACCTATGGCTACACCTTC.

V and J are TRBV4-3 and TRBJ1-1; possible D gene TRBD1, 6 bases. Per the germline V gene, CDR1 is LGHNA and CDR2 is YSLEER. V lost 3 bases and J 5 bases, leaving 13 bases between the germline ends. This CDR3 is 14 amino acids long. CDR3 residues: CASSQNRAGTEAFF. The CDR3 DNA sequence: TGCGCCAGCAGCCAGAACAGGGCAGGGACTGAAGCTTTCTTT.

The chain links TRBV6-2 or TRBV6-3 to TRBJ2-5; D is ambiguous. From germline, CDR1 is MNHEY and CDR2 SVGEGT. The CDR3 spans 17 residues. The V end was cut by 0 bases, the J end by 2 bases, with 16 bases between. In DNA form, the CDR3 reads TGTGCCAGCAGTTACTCTATCCTCGTTACAGAACAAGAGACCCAGTACTTC. It is translated as CASSYSILVTEQETQYF.

The sample holds a few counts of this clonotype. The chain uses TRBV5-1 and TRBJ1-1; D not certain. Germline CDR1 and CDR2: SGHRS and YFSETQ. The ends were cut back, 4 bases at V and 1 base at J, with 17 bases in the middle. The CDR3 spans 16 residues. CDR3 residues: CASSPHLGLTNTEAFF. CDR3 DNA: TGCGCCAGCAGCCCCCACCTGGGGTTAACGAACACTGAAGCTTTCTTT.

This clonotype showed up just a few times. The genes are TRBV20-1 and TRBJ2-4, with TRBD2 matching 9 bases. Losses at the gene ends were 2 bases for V and 6 bases for J; bases not matched to a gene: 8. The CDR3 is 15 residues long. CDR1 is DFQATT and CDR2 is SNEGSKA in the germline V gene (reference sequence). The CDR3 reads CSARRPGTSRNIQYF. CDR3 coding DNA: TGCAGTGCTAGAAGGCCAGGGACTAGCAGAAACATTCAGTACTTC.

The gene calls are TRBV18 and TRBJ1-2, with D perhaps TRBD1 (6 bases). V lost 0 bases, J lost 2 bases, and 13 bases lay in between. Germline CDR1 KGHSH, CDR2 LQKENI. The CDR3 is 16 amino acids. The CDR3 nucleotides read TGTGCCAGCTCACCACCGGTTGACAGGAGGAACTATGGCTACACCTTC. Translated, it gives CASSPPVDRRNYGYTF.

V is TRBV7-2 and J is TRBJ2-1; 12 nucleotides line up with TRBD2. In germline, CDR1 is SGHTA, CDR2 FQGNSA. The CDR3 is 15 residues long. With 6 bases clipped from V and 6 bases from J, the junction kept 6 bases outside the gene matches. The CDR3 coding sequence is TGTGCCAGCAGGCCTACTAGCGGGAGGCTCAATGAGCAGTTCTTC. Protein: CASRPTSGRLNEQFF.

This clonotype was observed a handful of times. The chain has TRBV6-5 and TRBJ2-3; TRBD2 aligns across 8 bases. After removal of 2 bases from V and 2 bases from J, the junction contained 6 bases not matched to a gene. Germline V gives CDR1 MNHEY, CDR2 SVGAGI. The CDR3 totals 16 residues. CDR3 nucleotide sequence: TGTGCCAGCAGTTACCCCTGGCGGGAGGCCACAGATACGCAGTATTTT. Translation gives CASSYPWREATDTQYF.

V and J are TRBV5-8 and TRBJ2-3; no clear D gene. V lost 2 bases and J 4 bases, leaving 8 bases between the germline ends. Germline V gene lookup returns CDR1 SGHTS and CDR2 YDEGEE. The CDR3 contains 13 residues. In nucleotides, the CDR3 is TGTGCCAGCAGCTTCGACCTCGCAGATACGCAGTATTTT. Its protein is CASSFDLADTQYF.

The rearrangement uses TRBV6-5 and TRBJ2-5; D is ambiguous. With 5 bases removed from V and 5 bases from J, the gap between germline ends came to 18 bases. In germline, CDR1 is MNHEY, CDR2 SVGAGI. The CDR3 is 15 amino acids. CDR3 nucleotides: TGTGCCAGCAGTACGACCGGGCTCCCCGGGGAGACCCAGTACTTC. This sequence encodes CASSTTGLPGETQYF.

This clonotype was seen once. The chain recombines TRBV6-1 with TRBJ1-2; D remains ambiguous. Trimming took 4 bases from V and 8 from J, leaving 11 bases between them. The CDR3 runs to 12 residues. Germline loops: CDR1 MNHNS, CDR2 SASEGT. The CDR3 spells CASSGAASGYTF. The CDR3 DNA follows: TGTGCCAGCAGTGGAGCTGCCTCCGGCTACACCTTC.

This clonotype was seen once. The DNA of the CDR3 is TGTGCCAGTAGTATAGCCACAGGGACTTATAGCAATCAGCCCCAGCATTTT. Translated: CASSIATGTYSNQPQHF. The chain uses TRBV19 and TRBJ1-5, with D perhaps TRBD1 (6 bases). V was clipped by 1 base and J by 0 bases, with 13 bases between them. Germline values: CDR1 LNHDA, CDR2 SQIVND (reference sequence). The CDR3 sequence is 17 residues long.

This clonotype was counted a few times. The J gene is TRBJ2-1, the V gene TRBV9; 12 bases fit TRBD2. Germline V CDR1 and CDR2: SGDLS, YYNGEE. After removal of 2 bases from V and 7 bases from J, the junction contained 10 bases not matched to a gene. The CDR3 is 17 amino acids. CDR3: CASSVLPSTSGRNEQFF. The CDR3 DNA reads TGTGCCAGCAGCGTTCTGCCCTCGACTAGCGGGAGAAATGAGCAGTTCTTC.

V is TRBV5-1 and J is TRBJ2-5; D not resolved. The CDR3 extends over 17 amino acids. Germline values: CDR1 SGHRS, CDR2 YFSETQ. V lost 1 base and J lost 0, with 16 bases in between. CDR3 bases: TGCGCCAGCAGCTTGCCCTCCAATCCTGATTACCAAGAGACCCAGTACTTC. Translated, it gives CASSLPSNPDYQETQYF.

The gene calls are TRBV7-9 and TRBJ1-4; 8 bases map to TRBD1. The trim removed 5 bases at V and 7 bases at J, leaving 6 bases unmatched. CDR1 and CDR2 from the germline V gene are SEHNR and FQNEAQ (reference sequence). The CDR3 extends over 14 amino acids. CDR3: CASSPGQEGEKLFF. The CDR3 DNA reads as TGTGCCAGCAGCCCGGGACAGGAGGGTGAAAAACTGTTTTTT.

The chain couples TRBV29-1 to TRBJ2-1; perhaps TRBD1 as D (6 bases). The CDR3 has 12 amino acids. The V gene's germline CDR1 is SQVTM and CDR2 ANQGSEA. Trimming stripped 7 bases from V and 7 bases from J, with 14 bases between. CDR3 in DNA: TGCAGCGCCCTACGACAGGCTAATGAGCAGTTCTTC. It translates to CSALRQANEQFF.

The CDR3 reads CASSLPQIRQETQYF. The DNA of the CDR3 is TGTGCCAGCAGCTTACCGCAGATTCGACAAGAGACCCAGTACTTC. This chain uses TRBV7-9 with TRBJ2-5; D not certain. The CDR3 is 15 amino acids. V was shortened by 2 bases and J by 2 bases, with 12 bases between the two germline ends. CDR1 and CDR2 (germline): SEHNR, FQNEAQ (reference sequence).

This chain connects TRBV5-1 to TRBJ1-1; weak D call: TRBD1 (5 bases). The ends were cut back, 1 base at V and 3 bases at J, with 19 bases in the middle. The length of the CDR3 is 17 residues. The germline gives CDR1 SGHRS, CDR2 YFSETQ. The CDR3 protein is CASSLRVRARGDTEAFF. The CDR3 DNA sequence: TGCGCCAGCAGCTTGAGAGTCAGGGCGAGGGGCGACACTGAAGCTTTCTTT.

This clonotype came up a few times. V usage is TRBV5-8 and J usage is TRBJ2-5; tentatively, D is TRBD1 (6 bases). Per germline, CDR1 SGHTS and CDR2 YDEGEE. The CDR3 loop spans 15 amino acids. The V gene lost 5 bases and the J gene lost 2 bases, with 16 bases spanning the gap. CDR3 residues: CASSSPSDRQETQYF. DNA for the CDR3: TGTGCCAGCAGTTCTCCCTCAGACAGGCAAGAGACCCAGTACTTC.

The table lists this clonotype with a few counts. This chain links TRBV29-1 with TRBJ1-1; D is unclear. From germline, CDR1 is SQVTM and CDR2 ANQGSEA. The CDR3 consists of 14 residues. V shed 7 bases and J shed 0 bases, with 15 bases lying between them. CDR3 nucleotide sequence: TGCAGCGCCCGACTAAGTACGGTGAACACTGAAGCTTTCTTT. Its translation is CSARLSTVNTEAFF.

The sample holds a few counts of this clonotype. The chain employs TRBV20-1 and TRBJ2-1; D not resolved. Trimming took 2 bases from V and 1 from J, leaving 9 bases between them. The V gene's germline CDR1 is DFQATT and CDR2 SNEGSKA (reference sequence). The CDR3 is 14 amino acids. The CDR3 loop reads CSARTASSYNEQFF. The CDR3 DNA sequence: TGCAGTGCTAGAACTGCGAGTTCCTACAATGAGCAGTTCTTC.

This rearrangement joins TRBV6-5 to TRBJ1-4; 10 nucleotides align to TRBD1. Per germline, CDR1 MNHEY and CDR2 SVGAGI. Trimming took 7 bases from V and 5 from J; bases not matched to a gene: 10. CDR3 length: 16 residues. CDR3 protein: CASNPGQGSGNEKLFF. CDR3 nucleotide sequence: TGTGCCAGCAACCCGGGACAGGGGTCGGGGAATGAAAAACTGTTTTTT.

This clonotype was counted between two and nine times. J is TRBJ2-3 and V is TRBV5-1; possible D gene TRBD1, 5 bases. Germline CDR1 and CDR2: SGHRS and YFSETQ. V was cut by 2 bases and J by 1 base, with 14 bases left in between. This CDR3 is built from 16 residues. The DNA for the CDR3 is TGCGCCAGCAGCTTCCCTTGGGGCTCGGGCACAGATACGCAGTATTTT. It yields the protein CASSFPWGSGTDTQYF.

The V gene is TRBV2, the J gene TRBJ2-7, with D perhaps being TRBD1 or TRBD2 (5 bases each). The CDR3 loop spans 12 amino acids. Germline CDR1 SNHLY, CDR2 FYNNEI. V gave up 8 bases and J gave up 1 base, with 9 bases separating them. CDR3 nucleotides: TGTGCCAGCGGGGGTTTTTCCTACGAGCAGTACGTC. This codes for CASGGFSYEQYV.

This clonotype was counted only a few times. This chain uses TRBV14 with TRBJ2-5; 8 bases match TRBD2. V shed 3 bases and J 7 bases; nucleotides not matched to a gene: 13. Germline CDR1 SGHDN, CDR2 FVKESK. CDR3 length equals 16 residues. The CDR3 DNA reads as TGTGCCAGCAGCCATGTACTAGCGGCGGGACGCGGGACCCAGTACTTC. It specifies CASSHVLAAGRGTQYF. The full variable domain, its missing parts supplied by reference TRBV14 and TRBJ2-5, is EAGVTQFPSHSVIEKGQTVTLRCDPISGHDNLYWYRRVMGKEIKFLLHFVKESKQDESGMPNNRFLAERTGGTYSTLKVQPAELEDSGVYFCASSHVLAAGRGTQYFGPGTRLLVL.

The chain uses TRBV14 and TRBJ2-1; D remains ambiguous. Germline CDR1 and CDR2: SGHDN and FVKESK. The CDR3 length is 16 residues. The ends were cut back, 4 bases at V and 2 bases at J, with 15 bases in the middle. As DNA, the CDR3 is TGTGCCAGCAGCCCGTCTACGCGGCCGGCCTACAATGAGCAGTTCTTC. It codes for CASSPSTRPAYNEQFF.

This clonotype was found a few times. This chain connects TRBV11-2 to TRBJ2-5, with D maybe TRBD1 (6 bases). The end of the DNA is better explained by TRBJ2-1, so the J call may be wrong. From germline, CDR1 is SGHAT and CDR2 FQNNGV. The CDR3 loop spans 16 amino acids. DNA of the CDR3: TGTGCCAGCAGCTTAGAAGGTGGGGGCGGTTACAATGAGCAGTTCTTC. This translates into CASSLEGGGGYNEQFF.

The genes are TRBV4-3 and TRBJ1-3; D not resolved. The CDR3 loop spans 17 amino acids. From germline, CDR1 is LGHNA and CDR2 YSLEER. The V end was cut by 0 bases, the J end by 0 bases, with 12 bases between. CDR3 loop: CASSQDRVGRSGNTIYF. The CDR3 DNA reads TGCGCCAGCAGCCAAGATCGGGTCGGCCGCTCTGGAAACACCATATATTTT.

The chain recombines TRBV7-3 with TRBJ2-2; D is possibly TRBD1 (7 bases). This CDR3 has 16 amino acids. Germline V CDR1 and CDR2: SGHTA, FQGTGA. Trimming took off 5 bases at V and 1 base at J, with 14 bases between the two ends. The DNA for the CDR3 is TGTGCCAGCAGCACACGACAGGGAGGGAACACCGGGGAGCTGTTTTTT. Protein: CASSTRQGGNTGELFF.